This T cell receptor (beta chain) was found in a study of T and B cells in COVID-19 patients. Study-level findings and limits: Patients with COVID-19 reportedly showed strongly skewed T cell receptor beta variable and joining gene usage. Early severe-case samples and blood from mildly ill patients during symptoms were in short supply. CD4+, regulatory T cell, CD8+ and sorted SARS-CoV-2-responsive or tetramer+ T cells were not yet sequenced.

This CDR3 region has 17 residues. J lost 5 bases, V lost 4 bases, and 11 bases had no gene match. The V gene's germline CDR1 is LNHDA and CDR2 SQIVND (reference sequence). Multiplex PCR with BIOMED2 TRB-A/B primer pools amplified TRB rearrangements. TCRdb analysed the multiplex PCR reads with MiXCR anew, one entry per CDR3 protein. The repertoire holds several thousand distinct CDR3 sequences, with roughly 27% as singletons. This clonotype is termed medium-sized. Its cognate antigen is unknown. From blood, roughly 220-550 ng of genomic DNA served as TRB template. The chain uses TRBV19 and TRBJ1-6; TRBD1 matches at 7 bases. The material sequenced was blood. The sequence was obtained from a human donor with active COVID-19. The donor label of this sample is uncertain. CDR3 nucleotides: TGTGCCAGTAGTAAAGGCACCGCGGGACAGAATAATTCACCCCTCCACTTT. Translation gives CASSKGTAGQNNSPLHF.